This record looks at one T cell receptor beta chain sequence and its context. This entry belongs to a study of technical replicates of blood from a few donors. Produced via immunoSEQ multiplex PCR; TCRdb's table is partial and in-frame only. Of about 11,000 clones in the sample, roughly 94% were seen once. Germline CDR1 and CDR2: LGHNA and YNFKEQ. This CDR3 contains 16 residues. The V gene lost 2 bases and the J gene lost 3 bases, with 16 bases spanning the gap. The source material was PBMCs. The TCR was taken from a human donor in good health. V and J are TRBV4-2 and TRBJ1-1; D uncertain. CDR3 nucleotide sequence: TGTGCCAGCAGCCAACTGGAGAAGGCGGGAGACACTGAAGCTTTCTTT. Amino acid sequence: CASSQLEKAGDTEAFF.